The 12 T cell receptor beta chains below come from one sample, sequenced in a study of blood T cell repertoires in COVID-19. The protocol was immunoSEQ multiplex PCR, while the TCRdb copy is restricted to in-frame clones and leaves out a portion. The sample lists around 180,000 clones; 81% were seen once. The sample was peripheral blood. The receptors here all came from a woman aged 80 or older with COVID-19, enrolled during active disease.

The V gene is TRBV30, the J gene TRBJ1-1, with TRBD1 as a possible D gene (5 bases). Germline V CDR1 and CDR2: GTSNPN, SVGIG (reference sequence). The CDR3 has 17 amino acids. Trimming took off 4 bases at V and 0 bases at J, with 21 bases between the two ends. CDR3 nucleotides: TGTGCCTGGATGGGGAGGGGATCATATCTCATGAACACTGAAGCTTTCTTT. It is translated as CAWMGRGSYLMNTEAFF.

The chain carries TRBV7-9 and TRBJ2-6; D is possibly TRBD1 (5 bases). CDR3 size: 15 residues. Germline CDR1 is SEHNR and CDR2 is FQNEAQ (reference sequence). The V end was cut by 4 bases, the J end by 5 bases, with 12 bases between. CDR3 in amino acids: CASSYAGARANVLTF. DNA for the CDR3: TGTGCCAGCAGCTACGCTGGGGCCAGGGCCAACGTCCTGACTTTC.

This clone was picked up a small number of times. The sample contains more than one DNA sequence encoding this CDR3. The chain combines TRBV25-1 with TRBJ2-7; 8 bases match TRBD1. J lost 3 bases, V lost 8 bases, and 0 bases had no gene match. The CDR3 has 11 residues. Germline V CDR1 and CDR2: MGHDK, SYGVNS. The CDR3 sequence: CASGQGYEQYF. The CDR3 DNA sequence: TGTGCCAGCGGACAGGGCTACGAGCAGTACTTC.

This clone is a singleton in its sample. This rearrangement joins TRBV10-2 to TRBJ1-5; TRBD1 agrees at 7 bases. V lost 6 bases, J lost 0 bases, and 8 bases stayed unmatched. Germline CDR1 reads WSHSY; CDR2 reads SAAADI. This CDR3 is built from 16 residues. In DNA, the CDR3 is TGCGCCAGCAGCTTGTACAGGGGCGATAGCAATCAGCCCCAGCATTTT. The encoded protein is CASSLYRGDSNQPQHF.

The rearrangement uses TRBV2 and TRBJ1-5; TRBD1 agrees at 11 bases. This CDR3 contains 16 residues. CDR1 SNHLY and CDR2 FYNNEI come from the germline V gene. Trimming cost V 6 bases and J 7 bases; bases outside gene matches: 11. This CDR3 reads CASRAHGTGGGQPQHF. CDR3 coding DNA: TGTGCCAGCAGGGCCCATGGGACAGGGGGAGGACAGCCCCAGCATTTT.

The chain carries TRBV9 and TRBJ2-3, with 9 nucleotides matching TRBD2. Trimming cost V 3 bases and J 4 bases; bases outside gene matches: 12. The germline CDR1 and CDR2 sequences are SGDLS and YYNGEE. This CDR3 region has 17 residues. The CDR3 region has the DNA TGTGCCAGCAGCGCACAACTTAGCGGGAGTAGAGCAGATACGCAGTATTTT. As protein: CASSAQLSGSRADTQYF. Together with reference TRBV9 and TRBJ2-3, the CDR3 gives the full variable domain: DSGVTQTPKHLITATGQRVTLRCSPRSGDLSVYWYQQSLDQGLQFLIQYYNGEERAKGNILERFSAQQFPDLHSELNLSSLELGDSALYFCASSAQLSGSRADTQYFGPGTRLTVL.

The chain couples TRBV19 to TRBJ1-2; 7 bases fit TRBD1. The V gene end was trimmed by 3 bases and the J gene end by 6 bases; junction bases not matched to a gene: 10. The CDR3 has 15 residues. CDR1 is LNHDA, CDR2 SQIVND, per germline (reference sequence). The CDR3 protein is CASSIQDRALDGYTF. The CDR3 DNA follows: TGTGCCAGTAGTATTCAAGACAGGGCTTTGGATGGCTACACCTTC.

This clone was seen only once. The chain carries TRBV3-1 (or the pseudogene TRBV3-2) and TRBJ2-5; TRBD2 might be the D (6 bases). The CDR3 length is 14 residues. The V and J ends lost 1 base and 0 bases respectively, with 6 bases between them. Germline-derived CDR1 and CDR2 are LGHDT and YNNKEL (reference sequence). DNA for the CDR3: TGTGCCAGCAGCCAAGCGGGGGACCAAGAGACCCAGTACTTC. Protein sequence: CASSQAGDQETQYF.

This chain connects TRBV6-5 to TRBJ2-1, with D unclear. Per the germline V gene, CDR1 is MNHEY and CDR2 is SVGAGI. The CDR3 loop spans 14 amino acids. The V and J ends lost 2 bases and 4 bases respectively, with 9 bases between them. CDR3 amino acids: CASSYIARYNEQFF. CDR3 nucleotides: TGTGCCAGCAGTTACATTGCCAGATACAATGAGCAGTTCTTC.

Only a few counts were recorded for this clone. The rearrangement links TRBV18 to TRBJ2-1; 9 bases are shared with TRBD2. CDR1 is KGHSH, CDR2 LQKENI, per germline. Trimming removed 0 bases from V and 8 bases from J; junction bases left unmatched: 17. This CDR3 is built from 19 residues. CDR3 sequence: CASSPPVAGVLPDLYEQFF. CDR3 DNA sequence: TGTGCCAGCTCACCACCGGTAGCGGGAGTTCTGCCCGACTTGTATGAGCAGTTCTTC. Full variable domain (remainder filled in from reference TRBV18 and TRBJ2-1): NAGVMQNPRHLVRRRGQEARLRCSPMKGHSHVYWYRQLPEEGLKFMVYLQKENIIDESGMPKERFSAEFPKEGPSILRIQQVVRGDSAAYFCASSPPVAGVLPDLYEQFFGPGTRLTVL.

Here the CDR3 DNA reads TGTGCCAGCAGTCCAAAGCACCCGACTTCTACCTACGAGCAGTACTTC. It encodes CASSPKHPTSTYEQYF. The chain employs TRBV4-2 and TRBJ2-7; no clear D gene. The V and J ends lost 6 bases and 2 bases respectively, with 20 bases between them. This CDR3 contains 16 residues. Germline-derived CDR1 and CDR2 are LGHNA and YNFKEQ.

The chain recombines TRBV30 with TRBJ2-2; tentative D call: TRBD1 (6 bases). Germline CDR1 reads GTSNPN; CDR2 reads SVGIG (reference sequence). Trimming stripped 2 bases from V and 1 base from J, with 8 bases between. The CDR3 consists of 14 residues. Written as DNA, the CDR3 is TGTGCCTGGAGTTCGACAGGGAACACCGGGGAGCTGTTTTTT. Translation gives CAWSSTGNTGELFF. The full variable domain, completed using reference TRBV30 and TRBJ2-2, is SQTIHQWPATLVQPVGSPLSLECTVEGTSNPNLYWYRQAAGRGLQLLFYSVGIGQISSEVPQNLSASRPQDRQFILSSKKLLLSDSGFYLCAWSSTGNTGELFFGEGSRLTVL.